These 13 T cell receptor beta chains came from one sample sequenced in a study of T cells in Graves' hyperthyroidism and ophthalmopathy (dated by TCRdb to between 2017 and 2020). Libraries were constructed by multiplex PCR. The run used an Illumina HiSeq 2000. The TCR beta CDR3 regions were amplified from RNA transcripts. The first round of RT-PCR for the TCR CDR3 was performed with the HTBI primer set and the Qiagen OneStep RT-PCR kit. The public reads were reanalyzed by TCRdb: fastp trimming at Q25, MiXCR alignment, in-frame beta chains only. CDR3 protein duplicates are merged, each entry listing the most common genes and DNA. Across this sample there are approximately 490,000 distinct CDR3 sequences, with approximately 23% seen only once. The top ten clones comprise less than 65% of the sample. Sequencing was done on a sample of blood. The receptors stem from a woman aged 70 to 79 with Graves' ophthalmopathy.

This clonotype showed up many times. The chain employs TRBV19 and TRBJ2-2; tentative D call: TRBD2 (5 bases). The CDR3 runs to 14 residues. Germline lookup yields CDR1 LNHDA and CDR2 SQIVND (reference sequence). With 7 bases removed from V and 4 bases from J, the gap between germline ends came to 13 bases. CDR3 DNA sequence: TGTGCCAGTACCGCCTTCCGGGGCACCGGGGAGCTGTTTTTT. Protein: CASTAFRGTGELFF.

This clonotype has more than one count but fewer than ten. The gene calls are TRBV11-2 and TRBJ2-6, with 11 bases that match TRBD2. Germline V lookup: CDR1 SGHAT, CDR2 FQNNGV. V was clipped by 4 bases and J by 3 bases; unmatched bases: 2. This CDR3 is 16 amino acids long. The CDR3 coding sequence is TGTGCCAGCAGCTGGACTAGCGGGTTTGGGGCCAACGTCCTGACTTTC. Protein: CASSWTSGFGANVLTF.

The V and J genes are TRBV7-8 and TRBJ1-5, with TRBD1 matching 10 bases. Germline assignment: CDR1 SGHVS and CDR2 FQNEAQ. J was trimmed by 5 bases and V by 1 base; bases with no gene match: 2. This CDR3 contains 15 residues. The CDR3 sequence: CASSLEGTGDQPQHF. The CDR3 DNA sequence: TGTGCCAGCAGCTTAGAGGGGACAGGGGATCAGCCCCAGCATTTT.

This clonotype appeared many times. The chain employs TRBV6-1 and TRBJ1-1, with 8 bases lining up with TRBD1. Germline V gene data show CDR1 as MNHNS and CDR2 as SASEGT. The CDR3 extends over 17 amino acids. V shed 3 bases and J 1 base; nucleotides not matched to a gene: 10. The CDR3 nucleotides read TGTGCCAGCAGTGACAAGACAGGGGCCCAGGCGAACACTGAAGCTTTCTTT. Protein: CASSDKTGAQANTEAFF.

The rearrangement joins TRBV20-1 to TRBJ1-1; D is unresolved. The V end lost 2 bases, the J end lost 1 base, and 5 bases lay between the germline ends. The CDR3 runs 12 residues. The germline V gene encodes CDR1 DFQATT and CDR2 SNEGSKA (reference sequence). For the CDR3, the DNA is TGCAGTGCTAGATTTACGAACACTGAAGCTTTCTTT. Encoded protein: CSARFTNTEAFF.

The chain has TRBV27 and TRBJ2-3; TRBD2 matches at 11 bases. The CDR3 totals 18 residues. The germline CDR1 and CDR2 sequences are MNHEY and SMNVEV (reference sequence). The junction had 10 bases not matched to a gene; V was cut back by 5 bases and J by 0 bases. The CDR3 is CASSLLPGLAASTDTQYF. CDR3 nucleotides: TGTGCCAGCAGTCTACTACCGGGACTAGCGGCTAGCACAGATACGCAGTATTTT.

The V call is TRBV4-1, the J call TRBJ1-4, with a tentative D call TRBD1 (6 bases). The V gene's germline CDR1 is MGHRA and CDR2 YSYEKL. Trimming took 4 bases from V and 6 from J, leaving 18 bases between them. The CDR3 runs 16 residues. Here the CDR3 DNA reads TGCGCCAGCAGCCGCACCGACGGGGGCCAACATGAAAAACTGTTTTTT. Protein product: CASSRTDGGQHEKLFF.

On this clonotype itself: The junction and the germline gene differ at one end; a read error may be behind it. The genes are TRBV7-8 and TRBJ1-4; TRBD1 matches at 9 bases. Germline loops: CDR1 SGHVS, CDR2 FQNEAQ. This CDR3 has 15 amino acids. CDR3 sequence: CASTNGQGRNEELFF. CDR3 bases: TGTGCCAGCACCAACGGACAGGGGCGAAATGAAGAACTGTTTTTT. Full variable domain (missing parts from reference TRBV7-8 and TRBJ1-4): GAGVSQSPRYKVAKRGQDVALRCDPISGHVSLFWYQQALGQGPEFLTYFQNEAQLDKSGLPSDRFFAERPEGSVSTLKIQRTQQEDSAVYLCASTNGQGRNEELFFGSGTQLSVL.

This clonotype was found many times. The chain joins TRBV11-2 to TRBJ2-1; TRBD2 might be the D (6 bases). Germline V gene data show CDR1 as SGHAT and CDR2 as FQNNGV. This CDR3 region has 17 residues. V shed 1 base and J shed 4 bases, with 17 bases lying between them. CDR3 bases: TGTGCCAGCAGCTTAGTTAGCGGTCTAGCGCCATACAATGAGCAGTTCTTC. Translation gives CASSLVSGLAPYNEQFF. Full variable domain (missing parts from reference TRBV11-2 and TRBJ2-1): EAGVAQSPRYKIIEKRQSVAFWCNPISGHATLYWYQQILGQGPKLLIQFQNNGVVDDSQLPKDRFSAERLKGVDSTLKIQPAKLEDSAVYLCASSLVSGLAPYNEQFFGPGTRLTVL.

This clonotype has more than one count but fewer than ten. The genes are TRBV7-2 and TRBJ2-5, with D tentatively TRBD1 (5 bases). The germline CDR1 and CDR2 sequences are SGHTA and FQGNSA. V was shortened by 6 bases and J by 4 bases, with 15 bases between the two germline ends. The CDR3 is 14 amino acids. The CDR3 DNA reads as TGTGCCAGCAGGGTTCCGGCGACAGCAGAGACCCAGTACTTC. Amino acid sequence: CASRVPATAETQYF.

This clonotype was detected a few times. V is TRBV3-1 and J is TRBJ1-6; TRBD1 agrees at 9 bases. V shed 4 bases and J 7 bases; nucleotides not matched to a gene: 8. The CDR3 spans 16 residues. Germline V gives CDR1 LGHDT, CDR2 YNNKEL (reference sequence). The CDR3 nucleotides read TGTGCCAGCAGCCTCACCGGCGGACAGGGGAATTCACCCCTCCACTTT. It translates to CASSLTGGQGNSPLHF.

Many counts were recorded for this clonotype. The J gene is TRBJ2-1, the V gene TRBV6-5, with TRBD2 matching 8 bases. The CDR3 extends over 17 amino acids. The germline V gene encodes CDR1 MNHEY and CDR2 SVGAGI. V trimming: 2 bases; J trimming: 1 base; junction bases outside the gene matches: 7. CDR3 sequence (DNA): TGTGCCAGCAGTTACACCGGCAGCGGGAGTTCCTACAATGAGCAGTTCTTC. It yields the protein CASSYTGSGSSYNEQFF.

The chain has TRBV13 and TRBJ2-4, with D unresolved. This CDR3 comprises 14 residues. CDR1 and CDR2 (germline): PRHDT, FYEKMQ (reference sequence). With 0 bases removed from V and 3 bases from J, the gap between germline ends came to 6 bases. The chain's CDR3 is CASSLGASKNIQYF. As DNA, the CDR3 is TGTGCCAGCAGCTTAGGTGCCAGCAAAAACATTCAGTACTTC.